These 21 T cell receptor beta chains originate from one sample sequenced in a study of metastatic and nonmetastatic thyroid tumors. Before thyroid surgery, none of the patients had received any treatment. TCRdb re-called clones via MiXCR from the PCR reads. The profile shows approximately 16,000 clones, under 15% of them singletons. Specimen: tumor tissue. These receptors were collected from a female donor with papillary thyroid cancer or a benign thyroid nodule (not recorded which). Some clones in this sample may be carry-over from other donors' samples.

This clone came up many times. The gene calls are TRBV11-2 and TRBJ2-5; 11 bases line up with TRBD2. Unmatched junction bases numbered 5, after V lost 5 bases and J lost 0 bases. The CDR3 is 16 residues long. Germline CDR1 is SGHAT and CDR2 is FQNNGV. CDR3 in amino acids: CASSKRTSGYQETQYF. DNA for the CDR3: TGTGCCAGCAGCAAGCGGACTAGCGGGTACCAAGAGACCCAGTACTTC.

The chain couples TRBV25-1 to TRBJ2-7; 11 bases agree with TRBD1. CDR1 and CDR2 (germline): MGHDK, SYGVNS. J gave up 4 bases and V 4 bases, and 6 bases lay outside the gene matches. The CDR3 covers 15 residues. For the CDR3, the DNA is TGTGCCAGCAGTGCCCCCGGACAGGGGGCTTACGAGCAGTACTTC. Its translation: CASSAPGQGAYEQYF.

This clone was recorded many times. V usage is TRBV7-2 and J usage is TRBJ2-1; 9 bases line up with TRBD2. The germline V gene encodes CDR1 SGHTA and CDR2 FQGNSA. This CDR3 spans 13 amino acids. The V segment lost 0 bases and the J segment 11 bases; nucleotides outside the gene matches: 2. The CDR3 sequence is CASSLALAGKQFF. For the CDR3, the DNA is TGTGCCAGCAGCTTAGCGCTAGCGGGGAAGCAGTTCTTC.

V usage is TRBV5-1 and J usage is TRBJ2-1, with TRBD1 identical over 9 bases. J gave up 4 bases and V 4 bases, and 3 bases lay outside the gene matches. CDR1 is SGHRS and CDR2 is YFSETQ in the germline V gene. The CDR3 is 14 residues long. Written as DNA, the CDR3 is TGCGCCAGCAGCATCGGACAGGGGTACAATGAGCAGTTCTTC. This encodes CASSIGQGYNEQFF.

At least ten counts were recorded for this clone. Different DNA sequences within this sample yield the same CDR3. The chain employs TRBV6-1 and TRBJ2-1, with D tentatively TRBD1 (5 bases). Germline CDR1 reads MNHNS; CDR2 reads SASEGT. Trimming took off 6 bases at V and 8 bases at J, with 20 bases between the two ends. The CDR3 is 15 residues long. The CDR3 reads CASRPRTTTPYEQFF. In DNA form, the CDR3 reads TGTGCCAGCAGACCCCGGACAACCACGCCGTATGAGCAGTTCTTC.

This clone was seen many times. The chain couples TRBV6-1 to TRBJ2-5; TRBD1 aligns across 9 bases. The CDR3 totals 15 residues. The germline gives CDR1 MNHNS, CDR2 SASEGT. The trim removed 7 bases at V and 7 bases at J, leaving 13 bases unmatched. The CDR3 DNA is TGTGCCAGCAACAAAGCCGGGACAGGGACGACGACCCAGTACTTC. It codes for CASNKAGTGTTTQYF.

This clone showed up many times. The genes are TRBV20-1 and TRBJ2-7, with 12 nucleotides matching TRBD2. V was clipped by 1 base and J by 2 bases; unmatched bases: 6. The germline gives CDR1 DFQATT, CDR2 SNEGSKA (reference sequence). This CDR3 contains 16 residues. CDR3 amino acids: CSARAWGLAGTYEQYF. DNA of the CDR3: TGCAGTGCTAGAGCCTGGGGACTAGCGGGCACCTACGAGCAGTACTTC.

This chain connects TRBV6-1 to TRBJ2-2; TRBD1 might be the D (6 bases). CDR3 length equals 13 residues. Germline loops: CDR1 MNHNS, CDR2 SASEGT. The V end was cut by 8 bases, the J end by 0 bases, with 7 bases between. The DNA for the CDR3 is TGTGCCAGCCGGGACACGAACACCGGGGAGCTGTTTTTT. Its translation is CASRDTNTGELFF.

V usage is TRBV20-1 and J usage is TRBJ2-7, with TRBD2 identical over 7 bases. Germline-derived CDR1 and CDR2 are DFQATT and SNEGSKA (reference sequence). The CDR3 has 13 residues. Trimming took 6 bases from V and 1 from J; bases not matched to a gene: 6. CDR3 bases: TGCAGTGCCCATGAGCGGGGTTCCTACGAGCAGTACTTC. It codes for CSAHERGSYEQYF.

This clone appeared many times. The rearrangement uses TRBV20-1 and TRBJ2-1; D not resolved. CDR3 length: 14 residues. Germline loops: CDR1 DFQATT, CDR2 SNEGSKA (reference sequence). With 1 base removed from V and 15 bases from J, the gap between germline ends came to 22 bases. The CDR3: CSARVPYGPTLPFF. Written as DNA, the CDR3 is TGCAGTGCTAGAGTCCCCTATGGGCCCACCCTCCCGTTCTTC.

This clone was detected a few times. V is TRBV6-1 and J is TRBJ2-7, with D perhaps assigned TRBD1 or TRBD2 (5 bases each). There are 15 residues in the CDR3. V gave up 2 bases and J gave up 0 bases, with 11 bases separating them. Germline CDR1 and CDR2: MNHNS and SASEGT. The CDR3 DNA sequence: TGTGCCAGCAGTGAAAGGTCAGGGAGCTCCTACGAGCAGTACTTC. Translated: CASSERSGSSYEQYF.

For this clone: A much larger clone lies a single base off, so this may be a read error. The V gene is TRBV11-2, the J gene TRBJ2-5; D is unresolved. Trimming cost V 6 bases and J 1 base, with 3 bases left between them. This CDR3 is built from 11 residues. CDR1 and CDR2 (germline): SGHAT, FQNNGV. Here the CDR3 reads CASRIQETQYF. The CDR3 coding sequence is TGTGCCAGCAGAATCCAAGAGACCCAGTACTTC.

This clone came up many times. The V and J genes are TRBV7-2 and TRBJ2-5; 8 bases fit TRBD2. The V gene's germline CDR1 is SGHTA and CDR2 FQGNSA. Trimming at V came to 5 bases and at J to 2 bases, leaving 4 bases not matched to a gene. The CDR3 sequence is 14 residues long. CDR3 bases: TGTGCCAGCAGCCAAGGGACTAGTCAAGAGACCCAGTACTTC. Its protein is CASSQGTSQETQYF. Full variable domain (remainder filled in from reference TRBV7-2 and TRBJ2-5): GAGVSQSPSNKVTEKGKDVELRCDPISGHTALYWYRQSLGQGLEFLIYFQGNSAPDKSGLPSDRFSAERTGGSVSTLTIQRTQQEDSAVYLCASSQGTSQETQYFGPGTRLLVL.

This clone has ten or more counts. The chain recombines TRBV3-1 with TRBJ1-1; tentative D call: TRBD1 (6 bases). The CDR3 runs to 15 residues. Trimming took off 0 bases at V and 10 bases at J, with 18 bases between the two ends. Germline values: CDR1 LGHDT, CDR2 YNNKEL (reference sequence). CDR3 sequence: CASSQESLGAGVAFF. The DNA of the CDR3 is TGTGCCAGCAGCCAAGAGTCTTTGGGGGCAGGGGTAGCTTTCTTT.

This clone appeared many times. This may come from a read error, since a much larger clone is one base off. J is TRBJ1-2 and V is TRBV20-1; a weak D match, TRBD1 (5 bases). Germline assignment: CDR1 DFQATT and CDR2 SNEGSKA (reference sequence). The CDR3 sequence is 14 residues long. The CDR3 DNA follows: TGCGGTACTCATCAAGGGGAGAACGGCTATGGCTACACCTTC. It encodes CGTHQGENGYGYTF.

This clone came up many times. V usage is TRBV3-1 and J usage is TRBJ2-3, with 11 nucleotides matching TRBD2. Germline CDR1 and CDR2: LGHDT and YNNKEL (reference sequence). Germline trimming cut 4 bases from V and 1 base from J; bases unmatched to any gene: 1. The CDR3 has 15 amino acids. CDR3 amino acids: CASSPGLAGTDTQYF. CDR3 sequence (DNA): TGTGCCAGCAGCCCGGGACTAGCGGGCACAGATACGCAGTATTTT.

In its sample, this clone was seen a few times. J is TRBJ1-1 and V is TRBV6-1; D not resolved. Germline lookup yields CDR1 MNHNS and CDR2 SASEGT. The CDR3 contains 12 residues. V lost 4 bases to trimming and J lost 5 bases, with 8 bases between them. The CDR3 here is CASSVRLTEAFF. The CDR3 DNA reads as TGTGCCAGCAGTGTCAGACTAACTGAAGCTTTCTTT.

In its sample, this clone was seen many times. This rearrangement joins TRBV12-3 or TRBV12-4 to TRBJ1-1, with D unresolved. The V gene lost 3 bases and the J gene lost 6 bases, with 14 bases spanning the gap. The CDR3 sequence is 14 residues long. CDR3 protein: CASSLSGVDPEAFF. The DNA for the CDR3 is TGTGCCAGCAGTTTGTCGGGAGTCGACCCTGAAGCTTTCTTT.

This clone was detected many times. V gene TRBV19 combines with J gene TRBJ1-5; D may be TRBD1 (5 bases). V lost 3 bases to trimming and J lost 2 bases, with 11 bases between them. This CDR3 spans 15 amino acids. Germline V lookup: CDR1 LNHDA, CDR2 SQIVND (reference sequence). The CDR3 coding sequence is TGTGCCAGTAGTATCTGGCGCAGGGGCAATCAGCCCCAGCATTTT. Translating it yields CASSIWRRGNQPQHF.

The chain joins TRBV4-2 to TRBJ1-1; D is unresolved. The V gene lost 4 bases and the J gene lost 1 base, with 10 bases spanning the gap. The CDR3 loop spans 14 amino acids. From germline, CDR1 is LGHNA and CDR2 YNFKEQ. The CDR3 loop is CASSPRGGNTEAFF. In DNA form, the CDR3 reads TGTGCCAGCAGCCCCCGGGGAGGGAACACTGAAGCTTTCTTT.

The rearrangement links TRBV12-3 or TRBV12-4 to TRBJ2-7, with a possible D match to TRBD2 (6 bases). Deletions cut 3 bases from V and 8 bases from J, with 14 bases between. The CDR3 runs 13 residues. CDR3 sequence (DNA): TGTGCCAGCAGTTTGAAGGAGGGAGGAAAGCAGTACTTC. Encoded protein: CASSLKEGGKQYF.